These 18 T cell receptor beta chains originate from one sample sequenced in a study of blood T cell repertoires in COVID-19. The method was immunoSEQ multiplex PCR; TCRdb's version includes in-frame clones alone and lacks a portion of them. The sample has approximately 250,000 clones, roughly 83% seen once. Sequencing was done on a sample of peripheral blood. The origin of the receptors is a man in his fifties or sixties who had recovered from COVID-19.

This chain connects TRBV15 to TRBJ2-3, with D unresolved. The CDR3 contains 13 residues. Germline CDR1 is LNHNV and CDR2 is YYDKDF (reference sequence). Trimming cost V 4 bases and J 1 base, with 6 bases left between them. The CDR3: CATSMGGTDTQYF. In DNA form, the CDR3 reads TGTGCCACCAGCATGGGCGGCACAGATACGCAGTATTTT.

The gene calls are TRBV6-6 and TRBJ1-1, with D hard to call. V was pared by 6 bases and J by 4 bases, with 6 bases between. The germline gives CDR1 MNHNY, CDR2 SVGAGI (reference sequence). The CDR3 spans 11 residues. Written as DNA, the CDR3 is TGTGCCAGCAGGGAGGGCACTGAAGCTTTCTTT. It specifies CASREGTEAFF.

The chain links TRBV30 to TRBJ1-2; TRBD1 matches 7 bases. The CDR3 contains 14 residues. J was trimmed by 4 bases and V by 4 bases; bases with no gene match: 9. Germline CDR1 and CDR2: GTSNPN and SVGIG (reference sequence). CDR3 sequence (DNA): TGTGCCTGGAAGAGGGACAGCTTAACCTATGGCTACACCTTC. This sequence encodes CAWKRDSLTYGYTF.

The rearrangement links TRBV3-1 (or the pseudogene TRBV3-2) to TRBJ2-5; possibly TRBD2 for D (6 bases). Germline V CDR1 and CDR2: LGHDT, YNNKEL (reference sequence). Trimming took off 4 bases at V and 7 bases at J, with 19 bases between the two ends. This CDR3 spans 15 amino acids. CDR3 residues: CASSPTTSGKVTQYF. The CDR3 DNA sequence: TGTGCCAGCAGCCCAACGACTAGTGGGAAGGTGACCCAGTACTTC.

This sequence joins TRBV28 and TRBJ2-1; a possible D gene is TRBD1 (6 bases). The CDR3 totals 14 residues. Trimming left V 2 bases short and J 6 bases short, with 11 bases between. Germline CDR1 and CDR2: MDHEN and SYDVKM. This chain's CDR3 is CASSLNLQGNEQFF. DNA of the CDR3: TGTGCCAGCAGTTTAAACCTACAGGGCAATGAGCAGTTCTTC.

J is TRBJ1-4 and V is TRBV5-6; no clear D. V was cut by 2 bases and J by 7 bases, with 21 bases left in between. There are 17 residues in the CDR3. Germline V CDR1 and CDR2: SGHDT, YYEEEE. CDR3 in amino acids: CASSFPSLSGRVEKLFF. CDR3 DNA sequence: TGTGCCAGCAGCTTCCCATCTTTATCTGGGAGGGTTGAAAAACTGTTTTTT.

The chain carries TRBV9 and TRBJ1-2; 7 bases fit TRBD1. The CDR3 runs to 13 residues. J lost 3 bases, V lost 3 bases, and 2 bases had no gene match. The V gene's germline CDR1 is SGDLS and CDR2 YYNGEE. CDR3 in amino acids: CASSEGTDYGYTF. The CDR3 DNA reads TGTGCCAGCAGCGAGGGGACAGACTATGGCTACACCTTC.

The V and J genes are TRBV5-1 and TRBJ2-2; 11 bases are a match to TRBD2. Germline lookup yields CDR1 SGHRS and CDR2 YFSETQ. V trimming: 0 bases; J trimming: 7 bases; junction bases outside the gene matches: 5. The CDR3 totals 16 residues. The CDR3 nucleotides read TGCGCCAGCAGCTTGGCTAGCGGGAGGACGTTCGGGGAGCTGTTTTTT. Protein product: CASSLASGRTFGELFF.

The chain recombines TRBV28 with TRBJ1-4; TRBD1 might be the D (6 bases). V lost 6 bases and J lost 7, with 15 bases in between. The CDR3 runs to 14 residues. Germline CDR1 and CDR2: MDHEN and SYDVKM. This chain's CDR3 is CASSAQGGSEKLFF. The CDR3 DNA sequence: TGTGCCAGCAGCGCACAGGGCGGGAGTGAAAAACTGTTTTTT. Full variable domain (rest looked up from reference TRBV28 and TRBJ1-4): DVKVTQSSRYLVKRTGEKVFLECVQDMDHENMFWYRQDPGLGLRLIYFSYDVKMKEKGDIPEGYSVSREKKERFSLILESASTNQTSMYLCASSAQGGSEKLFFGSGTQLSVL.

The chain carries TRBV20-1 and TRBJ1-4, with TRBD1 matching over 7 bases. Per germline, CDR1 DFQATT and CDR2 SNEGSKA (reference sequence). The CDR3 spans 15 residues. J was trimmed by 3 bases and V by 3 bases; bases with no gene match: 7. CDR3 sequence (DNA): TGCAGTGCTAGTATGAGGGGGCGGTCTAATGAAAAACTGTTTTTT. Translating it yields CSASMRGRSNEKLFF.

This chain uses TRBV7-9 with TRBJ2-7; 13 bases line up with TRBD2. The CDR3 is 16 residues long. Germline CDR1 SEHNR, CDR2 FQNEAQ (reference sequence). V lost 5 bases and J lost 7; bases outside the gene matches: 11. The CDR3, as DNA: TGTGCCAGCAGCCCTCCCCGACTAGCGGGAGGATGGGAGCAGTACTTC. Amino acids: CASSPPRLAGGWEQYF.

V is TRBV11-2 and J is TRBJ2-1; 7 bases align to TRBD2. The CDR3 contains 15 residues. Per germline, CDR1 SGHAT and CDR2 FQNNGV. Trimming cost V 5 bases and J 6 bases; bases outside gene matches: 10. In nucleotides, the CDR3 is TGTGCCAGCAGCCCTACTCGGGCGGGGGTCAATGAGCAGTTCTTC. This codes for CASSPTRAGVNEQFF.

The rearrangement links TRBV6-1 to TRBJ2-7; 15 nucleotides match TRBD2. The germline CDR1 and CDR2 sequences are MNHNS and SASEGT. This CDR3 contains 23 residues. After removal of 2 bases from V and 1 base from J, the junction contained 21 bases not matched to a gene. CDR3: CASSEMPGLAGGWNWVVSYEQYF. CDR3 sequence (DNA): TGTGCCAGCAGTGAAATGCCCGGACTAGCGGGGGGGTGGAATTGGGTAGTTTCCTACGAGCAGTACTTC.

The chain joins TRBV9 to TRBJ1-5; 8 bases fit TRBD1. The CDR3 is 15 amino acids. Per the germline V gene, CDR1 is SGDLS and CDR2 is YYNGEE. Unmatched junction bases numbered 3, after V lost 3 bases and J lost 1 base. CDR3: CASSGTGFSNQPQHF. The CDR3 nucleotides are TGTGCCAGCAGCGGGACAGGGTTCAGCAATCAGCCCCAGCATTTT.

This clone was detected only once. CDR3 sequence (DNA): TGTGCCAGCAGTCGGGGTGCCCCCGGGGAGCTGTTTTTT. Translated: CASSRGAPGELFF. The V gene is TRBV2, the J gene TRBJ2-2; perhaps TRBD2 as D (5 bases). Looked up from germline, CDR1 is SNHLY and CDR2 is FYNNEI. The CDR3 totals 13 residues. Deletions cut 5 bases from V and 6 bases from J, with 10 bases between.

The chain links TRBV19 to TRBJ2-7; TRBD1 might be the D (6 bases). The CDR3 covers 12 residues. The V end lost 5 bases, the J end lost 4 bases, and 9 bases lay between the germline ends. Germline lookup yields CDR1 LNHDA and CDR2 SQIVND (reference sequence). CDR3 residues: CASSGGVYEQYF. Written as DNA, the CDR3 is TGTGCCAGTAGTGGGGGCGTGTACGAGCAGTACTTC.

The chain is built from TRBV28 and TRBJ1-1; D possibly corresponds to TRBD1 (5 bases). Trimming shortened V by 2 bases and J by 8 bases, and 9 bases separated the two germline ends. The CDR3 is 12 residues long. The V gene's germline CDR1 is MDHEN and CDR2 SYDVKM. Here the CDR3 reads CASSLIPGEAFF. CDR3 in DNA: TGTGCCAGCAGTTTAATACCAGGGGAAGCTTTCTTT.

DNA of the CDR3: TGTGCCAGCAGCCAGCTACAGGGAGTCTATGGCTACACCTTC. It yields the protein CASSQLQGVYGYTF. The V gene is TRBV6-5, the J gene TRBJ1-2, with D perhaps TRBD1 (6 bases). With 6 bases removed from V and 4 bases from J, the gap between germline ends came to 15 bases. The germline CDR1 and CDR2 sequences are MNHEY and SVGAGI. CDR3 length: 14 amino acids.